The T cell receptor beta chain under discussion was sequenced for a study of blood T cell repertoires in COVID-19. Overall study: Nucleic acid was either cDNA or gDNA, and it came from T cells, B-cell-depleted T cells, or PBMCs.

As originally analysed: Amplification from reference gene primers served as the basis for estimated nucleated cell counts. The data were produced by immunoSEQ multiplex PCR, yet TCRdb's version contains in-frame clones alone and is incomplete. The V and J calls and clone size are taken from that table; D and trimming were inferred from the DNA. The table lists over 10,000 clones, 60% to 80% of them singletons. Germline V gene data show CDR1 as KGHSH and CDR2 as LQKENI. V lost 3 bases and J lost 7; bases outside the gene matches: 9. The CDR3 length is 16 residues. Only a few counts were recorded for this clone.

This chain connects TRBV18 to TRBJ1-4, with 9 nucleotides matching TRBD1. The sequencing input was peripheral blood. The sequence was collected from a human donor in a cohort sampled during active COVID-19. The CDR3 DNA reads as TGTGCCAGCTCACCCGGGACAGGGTCTAATGCTGAAAAACTGTTTTTT. Residues: CASSPGTGSNAEKLFF.